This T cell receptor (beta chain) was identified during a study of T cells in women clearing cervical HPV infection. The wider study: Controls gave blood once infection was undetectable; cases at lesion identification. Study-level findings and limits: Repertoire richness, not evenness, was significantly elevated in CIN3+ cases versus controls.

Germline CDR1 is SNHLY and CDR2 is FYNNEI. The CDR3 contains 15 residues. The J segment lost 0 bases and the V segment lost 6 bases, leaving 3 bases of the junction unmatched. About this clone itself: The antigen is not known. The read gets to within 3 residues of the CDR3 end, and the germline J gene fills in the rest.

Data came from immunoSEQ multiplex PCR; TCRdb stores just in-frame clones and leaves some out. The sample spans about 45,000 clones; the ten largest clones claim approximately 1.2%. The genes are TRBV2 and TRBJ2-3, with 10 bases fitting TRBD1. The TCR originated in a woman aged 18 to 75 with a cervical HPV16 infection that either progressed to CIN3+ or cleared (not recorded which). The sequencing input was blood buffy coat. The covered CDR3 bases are TGTGCCAGCAGCGGGACAGGGGCTAGCACAGATACG. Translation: CASSGTGASTDT. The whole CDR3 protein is CASSGTGASTDTQYF.